A selection of T cell receptor beta chains follows, all from one sample in a study of blood T cell repertoires in COVID-19. TCRdb's copy holds only in-frame clones and misses some; the assay was immunoSEQ multiplex PCR. The profile shows about 230,000 clones, 81% of them singletons. The sample was peripheral blood. These receptor sequences come from a woman over 75 with COVID-19, enrolled during active disease. Both conserved end residues are trimmed from each CDR3. The order of the fields is J gene, CDR3 length, V gene, CDR3 protein.

j_gene: TRBJ1-3; len: 10; v_gene: TRBV3-1/TRBV3-2; CDR3aa: ASSLRGNTIY
j_gene: TRBJ1-2; len: 13; v_gene: TRBV6-5; CDR3aa: ASSYFGTGEVGYT
j_gene: TRBJ1-2; len: 12; v_gene: TRBV7-8; CDR3aa: ASSLEQGDYGYT
j_gene: TRBJ1-5; len: 14; v_gene: TRBV5-8; CDR3aa: ASSLEGVIGNQPQH
j_gene: TRBJ1-1; len: 12; v_gene: TRBV7-3; CDR3aa: ASSPGGSNTEAF
j_gene: TRBJ1-1; len: 13; v_gene: TRBV2; CDR3aa: ASIGQAVMNTEAF
j_gene: TRBJ2-1; len: 15; v_gene: TRBV18; CDR3aa: ASSLSILAGDFHEQF
j_gene: TRBJ2-5; len: 13; v_gene: TRBV7-3; CDR3aa: ASSLMGRDQETQY
j_gene: TRBJ2-5; len: 13; v_gene: TRBV27; CDR3aa: ARKGRWGRVETQY
j_gene: TRBJ1-1; len: 13; v_gene: TRBV11-3; CDR3aa: ASSLEDRRNTEAF
j_gene: TRBJ2-5; len: 13; v_gene: TRBV27; CDR3aa: ASSPLGTGEETQY
j_gene: TRBJ2-1; len: 11; v_gene: TRBV25-1; CDR3aa: ASSARGRNEQF
j_gene: TRBJ2-5; len: 13; v_gene: TRBV7-9; CDR3aa: ASSGPGQGRETQY
j_gene: TRBJ2-7; len: 15; v_gene: TRBV1; CDR3aa: TSSQDQNGNNSYEQY
j_gene: TRBJ2-1; len: 12; v_gene: TRBV6-2/TRBV6-3; CDR3aa: ASSFRRELVEQF
j_gene: TRBJ1-2; len: 15; v_gene: TRBV4-3; CDR3aa: ASSQTAGVRANYGYT
j_gene: TRBJ2-5; len: 14; v_gene: TRBV3-1/TRBV3-2; CDR3aa: ASSPFKGQGQETQY
j_gene: TRBJ1-1; len: 12; v_gene: TRBV19; CDR3aa: ASSKKGGDTEAF
j_gene: TRBJ2-1; len: 11; v_gene: TRBV7-2; CDR3aa: ASSLGLGDEQF
j_gene: TRBJ2-5; len: 13; v_gene: TRBV6-5; CDR3aa: ASSPLGRRGETQY
j_gene: TRBJ2-3; len: 8; v_gene: TRBV30; CDR3aa: ACASDTQY
j_gene: TRBJ1-3; len: 15; v_gene: TRBV7-9; CDR3aa: ASSPRLLSASGNTIY
j_gene: TRBJ2-7; len: 12; v_gene: TRBV2; CDR3aa: ASSGTLTTYEQY
j_gene: TRBJ2-1; len: 11; v_gene: TRBV29-1; CDR3aa: SVDRTGYNEQF
j_gene: TRBJ2-2; len: 13; v_gene: TRBV7-6; CDR3aa: ASSLGQGANGELF
j_gene: TRBJ1-3; len: 12; v_gene: TRBV5-1; CDR3aa: ASSSDRAGNTIY
j_gene: TRBJ1-3; len: 11; v_gene: TRBV20-1; CDR3aa: SASTGYGNTIY
j_gene: TRBJ2-5; len: 14; v_gene: TRBV5-1; CDR3aa: ASSLAGGRIQETQY
j_gene: TRBJ1-4; len: 12; v_gene: TRBV5-1; CDR3aa: ASSLGQGPEKLF
j_gene: TRBJ2-7; len: 10; v_gene: TRBV10-3; CDR3aa: AISESSDEQY
j_gene: TRBJ1-2; len: 10; v_gene: TRBV28; CDR3aa: ASSLSLSGYT
j_gene: TRBJ2-5; len: 14; v_gene: TRBV27; CDR3aa: ASSTPSDRDRETQY
j_gene: TRBJ2-7; len: 10; v_gene: TRBV9; CDR3aa: ASSVGENEQY
j_gene: TRBJ1-2; len: 12; v_gene: TRBV7-3; CDR3aa: ASSFRSFNYGYT
j_gene: TRBJ1-5; len: 15; v_gene: TRBV7-2; CDR3aa: ASSLADTGRGNQPQH
j_gene: TRBJ2-3; len: 13; v_gene: TRBV6-5; CDR3aa: ASSRGTSYSDTQY
j_gene: TRBJ2-3; len: 12; v_gene: TRBV10-1; CDR3aa: ASTAPEGVDTQY
j_gene: TRBJ1-2; len: 12; v_gene: TRBV28; CDR3aa: ASSSNRGWYGYT
j_gene: TRBJ1-2; len: 12; v_gene: TRBV6-5; CDR3aa: ASSNPYTGDGYT
j_gene: TRBJ1-1; len: 15; v_gene: TRBV27; CDR3aa: ASSFLGQGFSNTEAF
j_gene: TRBJ2-3; len: 15; v_gene: TRBV4-2; CDR3aa: ASSQGELADRTDTQY
j_gene: TRBJ1-6; len: 12; v_gene: TRBV19; CDR3aa: ASSITGEVSPLH
j_gene: TRBJ1-6; len: 12; v_gene: TRBV10-2; CDR3aa: ATRGGTVNSPLH
j_gene: TRBJ2-6; len: 14; v_gene: TRBV5-5; CDR3aa: ASSQIVNSGANVLT
j_gene: TRBJ1-2; len: 12; v_gene: TRBV6-5; CDR3aa: ASSTPGQVYGYT
j_gene: TRBJ2-2; len: 18; v_gene: TRBV4-1; CDR3aa: ASSPRRLWGLANNTGELF
j_gene: TRBJ2-1; len: 15; v_gene: TRBV11-2; CDR3aa: ASSLDLRLAGGPEQF
j_gene: TRBJ1-6; len: 12; v_gene: TRBV7-9; CDR3aa: ASTLDSSNSPLH
j_gene: TRBJ1-1; len: 17; v_gene: TRBV5-1; CDR3aa: ASSLGGARGRSMNTEAF